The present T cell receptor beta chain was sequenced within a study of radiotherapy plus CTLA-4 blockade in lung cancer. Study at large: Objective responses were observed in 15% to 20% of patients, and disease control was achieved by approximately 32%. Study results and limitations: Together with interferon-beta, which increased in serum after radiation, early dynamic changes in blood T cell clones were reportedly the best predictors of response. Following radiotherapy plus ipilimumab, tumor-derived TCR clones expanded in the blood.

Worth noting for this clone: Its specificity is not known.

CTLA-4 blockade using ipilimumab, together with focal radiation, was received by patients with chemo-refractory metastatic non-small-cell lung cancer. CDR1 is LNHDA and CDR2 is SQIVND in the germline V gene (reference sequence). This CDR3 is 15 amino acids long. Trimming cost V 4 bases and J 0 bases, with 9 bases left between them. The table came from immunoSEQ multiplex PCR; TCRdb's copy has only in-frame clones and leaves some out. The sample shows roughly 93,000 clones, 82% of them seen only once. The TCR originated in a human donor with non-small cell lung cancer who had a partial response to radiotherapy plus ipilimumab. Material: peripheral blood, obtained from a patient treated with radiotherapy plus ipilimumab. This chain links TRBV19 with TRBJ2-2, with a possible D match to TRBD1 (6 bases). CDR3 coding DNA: TGTGCCAGTAGTAGGGACATATCGAACACCGGGGAGCTGTTTTTT. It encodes CASSRDISNTGELFF.